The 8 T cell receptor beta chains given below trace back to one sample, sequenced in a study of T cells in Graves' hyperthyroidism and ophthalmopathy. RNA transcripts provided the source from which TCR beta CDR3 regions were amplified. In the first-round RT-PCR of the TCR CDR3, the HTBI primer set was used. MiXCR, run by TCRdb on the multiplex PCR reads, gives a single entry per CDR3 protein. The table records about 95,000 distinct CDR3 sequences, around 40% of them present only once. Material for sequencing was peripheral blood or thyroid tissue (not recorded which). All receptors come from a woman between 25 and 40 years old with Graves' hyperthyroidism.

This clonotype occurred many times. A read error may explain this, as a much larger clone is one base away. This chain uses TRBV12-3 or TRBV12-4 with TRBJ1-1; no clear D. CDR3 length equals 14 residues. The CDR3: CASSASHMNTEALF. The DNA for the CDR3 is TGTGCCAGCAGTGCGTCACACATGAACACTGAAGCTCTCTTT.

CDR3 in amino acids: CAWSVTGGSSYEQYF. CDR3 nucleotide sequence: TGTGCCTGGAGTGTGACAGGGGGAAGTTCCTACGAGCAGTACTTC. The gene calls are TRBV30 and TRBJ2-7; 9 bases agree with TRBD1. CDR1 is GTSNPN, CDR2 SVGIG, per germline (reference sequence). The CDR3 length is 15 residues. With 0 bases clipped from V and 1 base from J, the junction kept 4 bases outside the gene matches.

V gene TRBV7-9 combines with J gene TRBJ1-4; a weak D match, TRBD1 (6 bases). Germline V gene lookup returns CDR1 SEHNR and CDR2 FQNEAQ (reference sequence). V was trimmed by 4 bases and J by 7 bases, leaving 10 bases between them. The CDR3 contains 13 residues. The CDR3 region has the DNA TGTGCCAGCAGCTACGAGGGGGGTGAAAAACTGTTTTTT. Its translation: CASSYEGGEKLFF.

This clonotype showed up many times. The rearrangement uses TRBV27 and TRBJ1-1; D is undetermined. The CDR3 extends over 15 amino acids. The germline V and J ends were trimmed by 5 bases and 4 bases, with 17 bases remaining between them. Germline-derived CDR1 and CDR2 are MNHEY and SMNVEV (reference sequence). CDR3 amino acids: CASSPMGGIPTEAFF. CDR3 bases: TGTGCCAGCAGTCCTATGGGAGGGATCCCCACTGAAGCTTTCTTT.

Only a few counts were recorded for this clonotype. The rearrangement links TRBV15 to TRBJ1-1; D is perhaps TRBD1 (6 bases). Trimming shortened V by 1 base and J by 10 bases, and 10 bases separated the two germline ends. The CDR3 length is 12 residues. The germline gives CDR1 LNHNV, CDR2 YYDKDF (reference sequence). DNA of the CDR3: TGTGCCACCAGCAGAGGACGAGGGGGAGCTTTCTTT. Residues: CATSRGRGGAFF.

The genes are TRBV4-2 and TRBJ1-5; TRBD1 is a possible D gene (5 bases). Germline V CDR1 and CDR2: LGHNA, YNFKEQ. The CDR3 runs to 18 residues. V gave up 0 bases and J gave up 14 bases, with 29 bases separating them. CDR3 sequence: CASSQDGLWGTSGMLKHF. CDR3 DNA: TGTGCCAGCAGCCAAGATGGTTTGTGGGGGACTAGCGGGATGCTAAAGCATTTT.

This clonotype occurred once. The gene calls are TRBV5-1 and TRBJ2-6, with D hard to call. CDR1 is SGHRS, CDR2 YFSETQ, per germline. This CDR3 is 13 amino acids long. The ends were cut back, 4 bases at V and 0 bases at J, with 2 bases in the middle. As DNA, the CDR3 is TGCGCCAGCAGCGTCTCTGGGGCCAACGTCCTGACTTTC. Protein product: CASSVSGANVLTF.

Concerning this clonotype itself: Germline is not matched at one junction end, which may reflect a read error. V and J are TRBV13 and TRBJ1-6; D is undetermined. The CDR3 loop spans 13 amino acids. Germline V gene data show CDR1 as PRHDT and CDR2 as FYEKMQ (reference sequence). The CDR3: CASSNRPREALHF. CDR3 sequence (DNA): TGCGCCAGCAGCAACCGACCGAGGGAGGCCCTCCACTTT.